This T cell receptor (beta chain) derives from a study of T cell responses to AZD1222 COVID-19 vaccine. Worth noting for this clone: Its antigen remains unidentified.

General study findings and limits: Regions 160-218 and 743-854 dominated among vaccine-associated CD4 TCRs spanning spike. Reportedly, nearly half the spike-specific TCRs target unmutated variant regions. Among AZD1222 vaccinees, only 5 to 7 were seropositive at baseline.

Trimming removed 4 bases at V and 4 bases at J, with 23 bases between. CDR1 is SGHNT, CDR2 YYREEE, per germline (reference sequence). CDR3 length equals 17 residues. Assay: immunoSEQ multiplex PCR; the TCRdb copy retains only in-frame clones and omits some. This sample has 130,000 to 150,000 clones, with approximately 93% found just once. Sequenced material: peripheral blood, taken after recovery from COVID-19. V is TRBV5-4 and J is TRBJ1-2, with D possibly being TRBD1 (5 bases). The clonotype comes from an adult who had recovered from COVID-19. The CDR3 sequence: CASSLSWGRAQGYGYTF. The CDR3 nucleotides read TGTGCCAGCAGCCTCTCCTGGGGCAGGGCGCAAGGCTATGGCTACACCTTC.